These 19 T cell receptor beta chains originate from one sample sequenced in a study of Graves' ophthalmopathy and Graves' hyperthyroidism. RNA served as the template for amplifying TCR beta CDR3 regions. After a first-round RT-PCR with HTBI primers, a second-round multiplex PCR was run. Each CDR3 protein is one row after TCRdb ran MiXCR on the multiplex PCR reads. The sample comprises tens of thousands of distinct CDR3 sequences, almost 50% of which are singletons, and around 6.2% rests with the top ten. Material for sequencing was peripheral blood. These receptors were obtained from an adult woman with stable Graves' hyperthyroidism.

The genes are TRBV11-1 and TRBJ2-1; 9 nucleotides align to TRBD1. Germline trimming cut 5 bases from V and 6 bases from J; bases unmatched to any gene: 5. Germline CDR1 and CDR2: SGHAT and FQDESV (reference sequence). CDR3 length: 14 amino acids. The CDR3 nucleotides read TGTGCCAGCAGCGCGGGACAGGGTCCCAATGAGCAGTTCTTC. Residues: CASSAGQGPNEQFF.

This sequence joins TRBV2 and TRBJ1-2; D gene ambiguous. This CDR3 comprises 13 residues. Trimming pared 9 bases from V and 7 bases from J, leaving 18 bases between. CDR1 is SNHLY, CDR2 FYNNEI, per germline. The CDR3 loop is CARGPTVDGGYTF. The CDR3 nucleotides read TGTGCCAGGGGCCCAACAGTGGATGGTGGCTACACCTTC.

By share, this clonotype counts as medium-sized. The CDR3 nucleotides are TGTGCCAGCAGCACCGGGACTAGCGACTACAATGAGCAGTTCTTC. Translated: CASSTGTSDYNEQFF. The chain combines TRBV9 with TRBJ2-1, with TRBD2 matching 10 bases. CDR3 size: 15 residues. Per germline, CDR1 SGDLS and CDR2 YYNGEE. After removal of 4 bases from V and 3 bases from J, the junction contained 4 bases not matched to a gene.

At least ten counts were recorded for this clonotype. The CDR3 loop reads CASSYSTGVTEAFF. The DNA of the CDR3 is TGTGCCAGCAGTTACTCCACAGGGGTGACTGAAGCTTTCTTT. This chain uses TRBV6-5 with TRBJ1-1, with TRBD1 identical over 7 bases. The CDR3 length is 14 residues. Germline V gene lookup returns CDR1 MNHEY and CDR2 SVGAGI. V lost 0 bases and J lost 5; bases outside the gene matches: 3.

This clonotype has at least ten counts. The junction shows a germline mismatch at one end, possibly a read error. The V gene is TRBV5-1, the J gene TRBJ2-4, with D possibly TRBD2 on 5 matching bases. This CDR3 comprises 16 residues. Germline loops: CDR1 SGHRS, CDR2 YFSETQ. Here the CDR3 reads CASSVHWLLAENIQYF. CDR3 nucleotide sequence: TGCGCCAGCAGCGTCCATTGGTTGCTAGCCGAAAACATTCAGTACTTC.

Note on this clonotype: An end of the junction differs from the germline gene, which may be a read error. The chain joins TRBV19 to TRBJ2-1; no reliable D call. The CDR3 covers 15 residues. Germline-derived CDR1 and CDR2 are LNHDA and SQIVND (reference sequence). CDR3 DNA: TGTGCCAGCTCACCCCTGAGGTCGTCCTACAATGGGCAGTTCTTC. Amino acids: CASSPLRSSYNGQFF.

This clonotype was seen repeatedly, ten times or more. The rearrangement joins TRBV12-3 or TRBV12-4 to TRBJ2-7; 8 bases map to TRBD2. J was trimmed by 1 base and V by 1 base; bases with no gene match: 3. CDR3 size: 15 residues. CDR3 nucleotide sequence: TGTGCCAGCAGTTTAGGGGGACTAGTTTCCTACGAGCAGTACTTC. Translating it yields CASSLGGLVSYEQYF.

The table lists this clonotype with a few counts. The chain is built from TRBV6-1 and TRBJ1-2; D is undetermined. Between the trimmed V and J ends, which lost 2 bases and 1 base, there was a span of 2 bases. The CDR3 sequence is 12 residues long. Germline-derived CDR1 and CDR2 are MNHNS and SASEGT. The CDR3, as DNA: TGTGCCAGCAGTGAACGTAACTATGGCTACACCTTC. It encodes CASSERNYGYTF.

The chain joins TRBV7-9 to TRBJ2-7; 10 nucleotides match TRBD2. The CDR3 consists of 14 residues. The V and J ends lost 5 bases and 3 bases, in that order; junction bases with no gene match: 4. Germline CDR1 SEHNR, CDR2 FQNEAQ (reference sequence). CDR3 bases: TGTGCCAGCAGCATGACTAGCGGGTTCTACGAGCAGTACTTC. Its translation: CASSMTSGFYEQYF.

This chain joins TRBV5-4 and TRBJ2-3; the match to TRBD1 covers 8 bases. Germline-derived CDR1 and CDR2 are SGHNT and YYREEE (reference sequence). The junction had 9 bases not matched to a gene; V was cut back by 5 bases and J by 4 bases. CDR3 length equals 15 residues. CDR3 coding DNA: TGTGCCAGCAGTACTAGGACAGGGTCCCCAGATACGCAGTATTTT. Amino acid sequence: CASSTRTGSPDTQYF.

Points on this clonotype: Sequence at one end of the junction differs from germline and may be a read error. In nucleotides, the CDR3 is TGTGCCAGCAGTTTCGACGGGGACTATGGCGACACCTTC. Protein: CASSFDGDYGDTF. The rearrangement uses TRBV6-1 and TRBJ1-2, with TRBD1 as a possible D gene (5 bases). Germline V gene sequence: CDR1 MNHNS, CDR2 SASEGT. The CDR3 sequence is 13 residues long.

With respect to this clonotype: The CDR3 carries no conserved terminal phenylalanine or tryptophan, so it likely arises from a read error. The gene calls are TRBV4-2 and TRBJ2-6; TRBD1 is a possible D gene (5 bases). This CDR3 contains 13 residues. Germline V lookup: CDR1 LGHNA, CDR2 YNFKEQ. CDR3 sequence reads: CASSPTGASVLTL. The CDR3, as DNA: TGTGCCAGCAGTCCGACTGGGGCCAGCGTCCTGACTTTG.

This clonotype was seen at least ten times. This chain connects TRBV12-3 or TRBV12-4 to TRBJ2-3; TRBD1 agrees at 11 bases. V was pared by 7 bases and J by 0 bases, with 9 bases of the junction left unmatched. The CDR3 runs to 17 residues. This CDR3 is CASNSRTGGLSTDTQYF. In nucleotides, the CDR3 is TGTGCCAGCAATTCCAGGACAGGGGGCCTGAGCACAGATACGCAGTATTTT.

By sample share, this clonotype is medium-sized. This chain joins TRBV20-1 and TRBJ1-4; D not resolved. Trimming removed 6 bases from V and 0 bases from J, with 8 bases in between. Germline CDR1 is DFQATT and CDR2 is SNEGSKA (reference sequence). CDR3 length equals 13 residues. The CDR3 loop reads CSAQVATNEKLFF. CDR3 nucleotide sequence: TGCAGTGCCCAGGTTGCAACTAATGAAAAACTGTTTTTT.

This clonotype was seen ten or more times. V is TRBV6-5 and J is TRBJ2-3, with 8 positions matching TRBD2. This CDR3 has 12 amino acids. After removal of 5 bases from V and 6 bases from J, the junction contained 1 base not matched to a gene. Germline CDR1 and CDR2: MNHEY and SVGAGI. In nucleotides, the CDR3 is TGTGCCAGCAGTCCGGGGGGGGATACGCAGTATTTT. Encoded protein: CASSPGGDTQYF.

This clonotype showed up many times. The genes are TRBV28 and TRBJ2-1; 12 bases map to TRBD2. This CDR3 region has 15 residues. Trimming cost V 2 bases and J 7 bases; bases outside gene matches: 3. Germline V lookup: CDR1 MDHEN, CDR2 SYDVKM. The CDR3 loop is CASSLVTSGSNEQFF. DNA for the CDR3: TGTGCCAGCAGTTTAGTGACTAGCGGGAGTAATGAGCAGTTCTTC.

The rearrangement links TRBV19 to TRBJ1-2, with D hard to call. V was cut by 2 bases and J by 9 bases, with 7 bases left in between. This CDR3 has 11 residues. The germline V gene encodes CDR1 LNHDA and CDR2 SQIVND (reference sequence). The CDR3 sequence is CASSILGSYTF. In DNA form, the CDR3 reads TGTGCCAGTAGTATATTAGGCAGCTACACCTTC.

V usage is TRBV7-6 and J usage is TRBJ2-7; 7 nucleotides agree with TRBD2. Germline V gives CDR1 SGHVS, CDR2 FNYEAQ. V shed 5 bases and J 2 bases; nucleotides not matched to a gene: 9. This CDR3 comprises 15 residues. CDR3 sequence: CASSDRGSLAYEQYF. As DNA, the CDR3 is TGTGCCAGCAGCGATCGCGGGAGTCTCGCCTACGAGCAGTACTTC.

This rearrangement joins TRBV2 to TRBJ2-1; 13 nucleotides align to TRBD2. V shed 4 bases and J 0 bases; nucleotides not matched to a gene: 9. The CDR3 is 19 residues long. From germline, CDR1 is SNHLY and CDR2 FYNNEI. As DNA, the CDR3 is TGTGCCAGCAGTGTTGGACTAGCGGGAGTGGGGTGCTCCTACAATGAGCAGTTCTTC. Translated: CASSVGLAGVGCSYNEQFF.